This T cell receptor (beta chain) was captured in a study of cytomegalovirus exposure and HLA in healthy donors (dated by TCRdb to about 2017). At the level of the whole study: A later analysis indicated that the 100 to 150 validation repertoires were generated on the platform also employed for the 600 to 750 repertoires of the first cohort. A separate validation cohort of over a hundred different subjects was used in addition to the 666-subject first cohort. The study was designed to test whether signatures of past pathogen exposure could be identified by cataloging public T cell receptors. High-throughput TCR immunosequencing, statistical association of individual TCRs with disease status, and machine learning were combined to predict cytomegalovirus infection status.

The germline V gene gives CDR1 as KGHSH and CDR2 as LQKENI. The CDR3 contains 16 residues, cysteine and phenylalanine counted. Only the CDR3 DNA stays, 48 bases, in frame from base 1. V gives up 3 bases and J gives up 3 bases, and the segment between their germline ends measures 15 bases. General conclusions and limits of the study: Three of the identified cytomegalovirus-associated TCR beta chains were confirmed in vitro to be specific for cytomegalovirus antigens. The study gave a list of under 200 TCR beta chains associated with cytomegalovirus. All 120 or so repertoires were used to score co-occurrence in the validation cohort in a later analysis, because that analysis had no HLA typing for the cohort. The authors suggested that the approach could potentially be extended to other disease states and immunological phenotypes. Of the cluster scores, around 95% were above 0 in a later analysis, which found that TCRs clustered in the first cohort also tended to co-occur in the 95 to 150 validation repertoires. Most TCR sequences were observed very rarely across donors, whereas some public TCRs were present in many individuals. Cytomegalovirus status was reported to be diagnosed by the classifier with high specificity and sensitivity in both the original and validation cohorts.

Regarding this clone: What antigen it recognizes has not been identified. Base qualities are not recorded, but no much larger clone differs from it by a single base.

Donors formed part of the validation cohort, which comprised about 120 subjects and was distinct from the first cohort of under 800 subjects. To prepare the library, the immunoSEQ multiplex PCR assay was applied. Concerning the study's data processing: To diagnose cytomegalovirus status from the catalog of TCR beta chain sequences, a statistical classification framework was built. The clones in this table, taken by TCRdb from immuneACCESS, are in-frame only. Not every clone is retained; where verified, under half of the shortfall comes from an unresolved V gene, and the cause of the rest is unknown. V, J and clone size are those of that table, while D and trimming were read from the DNA. This sample has about 56,000 clones in its table, and 85% to 95% of those were observed once. The top ten constitute about 1.5% of the sample.

Recombination joined TRBV18 with TRBJ1-5; perhaps TRBD1 is the D gene, with 6 bases matching. The TCR sequence derives from a young woman in good health and CMV-seropositive. Sequencing used PBMCs. Here is the DNA: TGTGCCAGCTCACCGTGGGACATTATCAACAATCAGCCCCAGCATTTT. Its translation is CASSPWDIINNQPQHF.